This T cell receptor beta chain was captured by sequencing in a study of human T cells and chemical hapten exposure. Regarding the study as a whole: Significantly more large CDR3 similarity clusters arose among expanded TCRs than among controls.

Original analysis: Counts of TCRs in each sample centred on a median of 95,638 and extended from around 24,000 to 710,000. MiXCR, applied by TCRdb to the RACE reads, yields one record per CDR3 protein. The V and J calls and clone size come from TCRdb's table, not from the authors' own analysis. The sample holds 300,000 to 450,000 distinct CDR3 sequences, roughly 5.3% seen once. This clonotype came up many times. Antigen: not known. Germline V gene sequence: CDR1 ENHRY, CDR2 SYGVKD. This CDR3 contains 15 residues. V dropped 2 bases and J dropped 9 bases, with 17 bases sitting between them. The sample's time point: pre-sensitization, week 0. Described treatment: therapeutic diphenylcyclopropenone sensitization with weekly scalp DPC. Each patch test followed a blood draw.

The chain has TRBV10-3 and TRBJ2-1, with D maybe TRBD2 (6 bases). The sample consisted of whole blood, taken in connection with sensitization to the hapten diphenylcyclopropenone (DPC). The clonotype comes from a woman between 45 and 60 years old with alopecia areata. Some clones in this sample may be carry-over from other donors' samples. Here the CDR3 DNA reads TGTGCCATCAGTGAGACTGGGACGCCGGGAGTTGAGCAGTTCTTC. It encodes CAISETGTPGVEQFF.